The following is a T cell receptor (beta chain) sequence with its context. The data stem from a study of blood T cell repertoires in COVID-19. CDR3 size: 14 residues. Germline assignment: CDR1 GTSNPN and CDR2 SVGIG (reference sequence). The ends lost 3 bases at V and 4 bases at J; junction bases unmatched: 6. The protocol was immunoSEQ multiplex PCR, while the TCRdb copy is restricted to in-frame clones and leaves out a portion. The table lists tens of thousands of clones, 84% of them singletons. The TCR originated in a man aged 80 or over with active COVID-19. The specimen sequenced was peripheral blood. The rearrangement uses TRBV30 and TRBJ1-3, with TRBD1 matching 7 bases. For the CDR3, the DNA is TGTGCCTGGAGGAAAGGGGGCTCGGGAAACACCATATATTTT. This translates into CAWRKGGSGNTIYF.